This T cell receptor beta chain was recorded in a study of cytomegalovirus exposure and HLA in healthy donors. Findings and caveats of the study: Accurate HLA-A and HLA-B prediction from TCR beta sequences was reported for most subjects.

PCR amplification relied on 60 Vbeta primers (plus 13 Jbeta primers). TCRdb's copy holds only in-frame clones and misses some; the assay was immunoSEQ multiplex PCR. Of approximately 220,000 clones in the sample, about 82% are singletons; the top ten hold roughly 3.1%. V was clipped by 2 bases and J by 9 bases, with 10 bases between them. This CDR3 spans 13 amino acids. Germline V gene lookup returns CDR1 SGHAT and CDR2 FQNNGV. To note about this clone: The antigen is not known.

The V and J genes are TRBV11-2 and TRBJ1-4; D remains unclear. The source is a man between 25 and 39 years old in good health and CMV-seronegative. Sample: PBMCs. Here the CDR3 DNA reads TGTGCCAGCAGCTTAATCGGGGTTCAAAAACTGTTTTTT. The encoded protein is CASSLIGVQKLFF.